The entry that follows covers one TCR beta chain sequence. The sample is drawn from a study of blood T cell repertoires in COVID-19. Overall study context: COVID-19 samples collected from the United States, Italy and Spain covered acute and convalescent phases. The cDNA or gDNA used as material had been derived from T cells, B-cell-depleted T cells, or PBMCs.

The germline V gene has CDR1 SGDLS and CDR2 YYNGEE. The CDR3 runs 13 residues. The V segment lost 5 bases and the J segment 7 bases; nucleotides outside the gene matches: 0. Per the study methods: Scientists estimated how many nucleated cells there were by amplifying reference gene primers. Sequenced by immunoSEQ multiplex PCR; TCRdb stores in-frame clones only, minus some. V and J calls and clone size are as listed in that table; D and trimming were resolved from the DNA. Of fewer than 50,000 clones listed, around 83% were seen once; the top ten hold approximately 7.6%. The clonotype was recovered from a human donor in a cohort sampled during active COVID-19. The sample consisted of peripheral blood. This chain links TRBV9 with TRBJ2-1, with 13 positions matching TRBD2. In nucleotides, the CDR3 is TGTGCCAGCAGGGGACTAGCGGGGAATGAGCAGTTCTTC. Amino acid sequence: CASRGLAGNEQFF.